These 27 T cell receptor beta chains were all obtained from the same sample, sequenced in a study of cytomegalovirus exposure and HLA in healthy donors. 60 Vbeta and 13 Jbeta primers were used in PCR. Clones were sequenced by immunoSEQ multiplex PCR, and TCRdb holds only the in-frame ones, with some missing. The sample includes 50,000 to 60,000 clones, 75% to 85% of them seen just once. The sample taken for sequencing was PBMCs. These receptor sequences come from a female donor in good health and CMV-seronegative.

The chain carries TRBV30 and TRBJ2-2, with TRBD1 as a possible D gene (6 bases). CDR1 and CDR2 (germline): GTSNPN, SVGIG (reference sequence). The CDR3 contains 9 residues. V lost 8 bases and J 12 bases, leaving 10 bases between the germline ends. The CDR3 DNA is TGTGCCGGCACAGGGAAGCTGTTTTTT. Its translation: CAGTGKLFF.

The V call is TRBV4-1, the J call TRBJ1-1; 8 positions match TRBD1. CDR1 MGHRA and CDR2 YSYEKL come from the germline V gene. V lost 2 bases, J lost 0 bases, and 8 bases stayed unmatched. The CDR3 length is 17 residues. CDR3 nucleotide sequence: TGCGCCAGCAGCCAACCAATGGACAGGGCGTTGAACACTGAAGCTTTCTTT. Its translation is CASSQPMDRALNTEAFF.

The chain employs TRBV19 and TRBJ1-2; D possibly corresponds to TRBD1 (6 bases). CDR3 length equals 16 residues. The V and J ends lost 4 bases and 0 bases respectively, with 15 bases between them. Per the germline V gene, CDR1 is LNHDA and CDR2 is SQIVND (reference sequence). The CDR3 sequence: CASSRLTGATNYGYTF. The CDR3 DNA reads as TGTGCCAGTAGTAGACTGACAGGAGCCACTAACTATGGCTACACCTTC. Variable domain in full (rest from reference TRBV19 and TRBJ1-2): DGGITQSPKYLFRKEGQNVTLSCEQNLNHDAMYWYRQDPGQGLRLIYYSQIVNDFQKGDIAEGYSVSREKKESFPLTVTSAQKNPTAFYLCASSRLTGATNYGYTFGSGTRLTVV.

This chain joins TRBV30 and TRBJ1-2; D is unclear. The CDR3 consists of 14 residues. Germline CDR1 GTSNPN, CDR2 SVGIG (reference sequence). Trimming cost V 0 bases and J 1 base, with 9 bases left between them. The CDR3 protein is CAWSVKAGNYGYTF. In nucleotides, the CDR3 is TGTGCCTGGAGTGTTAAGGCGGGTAACTATGGCTACACCTTC.

The CDR3 loop reads CASSARDPGNEQYF. The CDR3, as DNA: TGTGCCAGCAGTGCGCGGGACCCCGGGAACGAGCAGTACTTC. This chain joins TRBV6-6 and TRBJ2-7; D may be TRBD2 (6 bases). Germline V lookup: CDR1 MNHNY, CDR2 SVGAGI (reference sequence). This CDR3 is built from 14 residues. The V end was cut by 5 bases, the J end by 5 bases, with 16 bases between.

The V gene is TRBV2, the J gene TRBJ2-1; 10 bases are a match to TRBD1. With 6 bases clipped from V and 6 bases from J, the junction kept 8 bases outside the gene matches. Germline lookup yields CDR1 SNHLY and CDR2 FYNNEI. The CDR3 is 15 residues long. CDR3 in amino acids: CASSLGQGRRNEQFF. CDR3 nucleotide sequence: TGTGCCAGCAGCCTGGGACAGGGGCGTCGCAATGAGCAGTTCTTC.

This chain links TRBV5-1 with TRBJ2-7, with 7 positions matching TRBD1. This CDR3 is 14 amino acids long. Germline-derived CDR1 and CDR2 are SGHRS and YFSETQ. J lost 2 bases, V lost 0 bases, and 2 bases had no gene match. The DNA for the CDR3 is TGCGCCAGCAGCTTGGCAGGGGGTCCCTACGAGCAGTACTTC. Its protein is CASSLAGGPYEQYF.

The V call is TRBV11-1, the J call TRBJ1-1; perhaps TRBD1 as D (5 bases). Per the germline V gene, CDR1 is SGHAT and CDR2 is FQDESV (reference sequence). Trimming cost V 1 base and J 0 bases, with 15 bases left between them. The CDR3 is 17 residues long. CDR3 nucleotides: TGTGCCAGCAGCTTAGGTTGGAGGGGAAACGTGAACACTGAAGCTTTCTTT. This encodes CASSLGWRGNVNTEAFF. The whole variable domain, remainder taken from reference TRBV11-1 and TRBJ1-1, is EAEVAQSPRYKITEKSQAVAFWCDPISGHATLYWYRQILGQGPELLVQFQDESVVDDSQLPKDRFSAERLKGVDSTLKIQPAELGDSAMYLCASSLGWRGNVNTEAFFGQGTRLTVV.

This clone was found a few times. The chain has TRBV29-1 and TRBJ2-2; possibly TRBD1 for D (6 bases). In germline, CDR1 is SQVTM, CDR2 ANQGSEA. The V end was cut by 5 bases, the J end by 0 bases, with 13 bases between. The CDR3 extends over 15 amino acids. CDR3 sequence (DNA): TGCAGCGTTCCAAGAGGGGGTTCGAACACCGGGGAGCTGTTTTTT. Translating it yields CSVPRGGSNTGELFF.

CDR3 amino acids: CASSLTGSEETQYF. The CDR3 nucleotides are TGTGCCAGCAGCTTGACAGGGAGTGAGGAGACCCAGTACTTC. J is TRBJ2-5 and V is TRBV5-6, with a possible D match to TRBD1 (6 bases). The CDR3 runs to 14 residues. Germline-derived CDR1 and CDR2 are SGHDT and YYEEEE. Trimming took 1 base from V and 5 from J, leaving 12 bases between them.

The chain links TRBV13 to TRBJ1-5; possible D gene TRBD1, 6 bases. The CDR3 contains 18 residues. The V and J ends lost 0 bases and 0 bases respectively, with 15 bases between them. Germline-derived CDR1 and CDR2 are PRHDT and FYEKMQ (reference sequence). This chain's CDR3 is CASSLGRGGSLSNQPQHF. DNA of the CDR3: TGTGCCAGCAGCTTAGGACGGGGGGGCTCTCTTAGCAATCAGCCCCAGCATTTT.

The chain carries TRBV5-1 and TRBJ2-1; 7 bases match TRBD1. Germline loops: CDR1 SGHRS, CDR2 YFSETQ. After removal of 4 bases from V and 3 bases from J, the junction contained 4 bases not matched to a gene. This CDR3 has 14 amino acids. The chain's CDR3 is CASSVTGFYNEQFF. As DNA, the CDR3 is TGCGCCAGCAGCGTGACAGGGTTCTACAATGAGCAGTTCTTC.

The chain couples TRBV30 to TRBJ1-2; D is possibly TRBD1 (5 bases). CDR1 is GTSNPN, CDR2 SVGIG, per germline (reference sequence). V lost 3 bases, J lost 7 bases, and 15 bases lay in between. This CDR3 spans 13 amino acids. This CDR3 reads CAWRPGRVGGYTF. The CDR3 coding sequence is TGTGCCTGGAGGCCAGGGAGGGTGGGTGGCTACACCTTC. Looking up the rest from reference TRBV30 and TRBJ1-2 gives the full variable domain: SQTIHQWPATLVQPVGSPLSLECTVEGTSNPNLYWYRQAAGRGLQLLFYSVGIGQISSEVPQNLSASRPQDRQFILSSKKLLLSDSGFYLCAWRPGRVGGYTFGSGTRLTVV.

This chain joins TRBV2 and TRBJ1-2, with D possibly matching TRBD1 (6 bases). Trimming shortened V by 6 bases and J by 7 bases, and 18 bases separated the two germline ends. The CDR3 is made up of 14 amino acids. Germline CDR1 is SNHLY and CDR2 is FYNNEI. CDR3 residues: CASRKGGQSSGYTF. CDR3 in DNA: TGTGCCAGCAGGAAGGGCGGACAGTCGAGTGGCTACACCTTC.

This clone was seen more than once but under ten times. The chain carries TRBV19 and TRBJ1-5; TRBD1 agrees at 9 bases. Germline V CDR1 and CDR2: LNHDA, SQIVND (reference sequence). After removal of 7 bases from V and 3 bases from J, the junction contained 4 bases not matched to a gene. The CDR3 spans 14 residues. The CDR3 bases are TGTGCCAGTATTGGGGACAGGGACAATCAGCCCCAGCATTTT. It specifies CASIGDRDNQPQHF.

The CDR3, as DNA: TGTGCCAGCACGCCAGGGGCTGAGAATTCACCCCTCCACTTT. Translation: CASTPGAENSPLHF. The chain joins TRBV25-1 to TRBJ1-6, with D perhaps TRBD1 (6 bases). The CDR3 has 14 amino acids. V lost 7 bases and J 7 bases, leaving 14 bases between the germline ends. Germline V gene lookup returns CDR1 MGHDK and CDR2 SYGVNS.

A few counts support this clone. The V call is TRBV7-2, the J call TRBJ2-7; 7 bases map to TRBD2. Trimming removed 5 bases from V and 0 bases from J; junction bases left unmatched: 16. Looked up from germline, CDR1 is SGHTA and CDR2 is FQGNSA. The CDR3 has 18 amino acids. The CDR3 sequence is CASSHTRGREVSSYEQYF. The CDR3 nucleotides are TGTGCCAGCAGCCACACCCGGGGGAGGGAGGTAAGCTCCTACGAGCAGTACTTC.

This clone has a handful of counts. The chain links TRBV9 to TRBJ2-2, with 8 bases matching TRBD2. This CDR3 has 15 amino acids. Unmatched junction bases numbered 2, after V lost 1 base and J lost 3 bases. CDR1 and CDR2 from the germline V gene are SGDLS and YYNGEE. CDR3 DNA: TGTGCCAGCAGCGTAAGCGGGGGATACACCGGGGAGCTGTTTTTT. This sequence encodes CASSVSGGYTGELFF.

The chain employs TRBV4-1 and TRBJ1-5; the match to TRBD1 covers 7 bases. J was trimmed by 0 bases and V by 3 bases; bases with no gene match: 5. The germline V gene encodes CDR1 MGHRA and CDR2 YSYEKL. The CDR3 consists of 16 residues. For the CDR3, the DNA is TGCGCCAGCAGCCAGACAGGGTCGTATAGCAATCAGCCCCAGCATTTT. This translates into CASSQTGSYSNQPQHF.

The chain carries TRBV10-1 and TRBJ2-1, with D possibly being TRBD2 (5 bases). Per germline, CDR1 WNHNN and CDR2 SYGVQD (reference sequence). With 5 bases removed from V and 3 bases from J, the gap between germline ends came to 8 bases. The CDR3 totals 13 residues. CDR3 nucleotides: TGCGCCAGCAGTACGGGATTCTACAATGAGCAGTTCTTC. Translation: CASSTGFYNEQFF.

The chain recombines TRBV6-5 with TRBJ1-4; maybe TRBD1 (5 bases). Per the germline V gene, CDR1 is MNHEY and CDR2 is SVGAGI. Deletions cut 6 bases from V and 8 bases from J, with 13 bases between. This CDR3 is built from 13 residues. CDR3 bases: TGTGCCAGCAGGGGAGGGGTCGGGGAAAAACTGTTTTTT. Its protein product is CASRGGVGEKLFF.

J is TRBJ2-7 and V is TRBV5-1; a possible D gene is TRBD1 (6 bases). Germline loops: CDR1 SGHRS, CDR2 YFSETQ. This CDR3 region has 14 residues. Trimming pared 0 bases from V and 2 bases from J, leaving 9 bases between. In DNA form, the CDR3 reads TGCGCCAGCAGCTTGGGAGGGACAACCTACGAGCAGTACTTC. Translation: CASSLGGTTYEQYF. The whole variable domain, filled in from reference TRBV5-1 and TRBJ2-7, reads KAGVTQTPRYLIKTRGQQVTLSCSPISGHRSVSWYQQTPGQGLQFLFEYFSETQRNKGNFPGRFSGRQFSNSRSEMNVSTLELGDSALYLCASSLGGTTYEQYFGPGTRLTVT.

This clone occurred a few times. The chain combines TRBV9 with TRBJ2-1; 8 bases map to TRBD2. Germline assignment: CDR1 SGDLS and CDR2 YYNGEE. The CDR3 runs 15 residues. The V and J ends lost 7 bases and 0 bases, in that order; junction bases with no gene match: 6. CDR3 DNA: TGTGCCAGCTCAGCGGGGGCCAGCTCCTACAATGAGCAGTTCTTC. Protein: CASSAGASSYNEQFF.

This clone was detected only a few times. The rearrangement joins TRBV5-1 to TRBJ2-3, with 8 bases matching TRBD1. The CDR3 contains 14 residues. Germline V CDR1 and CDR2: SGHRS, YFSETQ. Trimming removed 4 bases from V and 1 base from J; junction bases left unmatched: 2. The CDR3 DNA reads as TGCGCCAGCAGCGAGACAGGGGGCACAGATACGCAGTATTTT. This sequence encodes CASSETGGTDTQYF. The variable domain in full, completed from reference TRBV5-1 and TRBJ2-3, reads KAGVTQTPRYLIKTRGQQVTLSCSPISGHRSVSWYQQTPGQGLQFLFEYFSETQRNKGNFPGRFSGRQFSNSRSEMNVSTLELGDSALYLCASSETGGTDTQYFGPGTRLTVL.

Note on this clone: It is likely a read error, because the conserved phenylalanine at the end of the CDR3 is missing. The V call is TRBV18, the J call TRBJ1-1; D is uncertain. V was shortened by 2 bases and J by 3 bases, with 19 bases between the two germline ends. The CDR3 is 17 residues long. Germline CDR1 KGHSH, CDR2 LQKENI. The CDR3 sequence is CASSPEDRGRGYTEAFV. The DNA of the CDR3 is TGTGCCAGCTCACCAGAGGATAGAGGGCGGGGTTACACTGAAGCTTTCGTT.

V gene TRBV19 combines with J gene TRBJ2-5; 7 nucleotides agree with TRBD1. This CDR3 is 14 amino acids long. Germline CDR1 reads LNHDA; CDR2 reads SQIVND (reference sequence). The V gene end was trimmed by 3 bases and the J gene end by 4 bases; junction bases not matched to a gene: 5. The CDR3 DNA is TGTGCCAGTAGTATTCTTGACAGGGCAGAGACCCAGTACTTC. Translation gives CASSILDRAETQYF.

In this sample, this clone turned up a few times. The V and J genes are TRBV4-3 and TRBJ2-6; D is uncertain. This CDR3 is built from 16 residues. Germline V CDR1 and CDR2: LGHNA, YSLEER. With 0 bases removed from V and 1 base from J, the gap between germline ends came to 7 bases. This CDR3 reads CASSQDLSSGANVLTF. For the CDR3, the DNA is TGCGCCAGCAGCCAAGATTTGAGTTCTGGGGCCAACGTCCTGACTTTC.